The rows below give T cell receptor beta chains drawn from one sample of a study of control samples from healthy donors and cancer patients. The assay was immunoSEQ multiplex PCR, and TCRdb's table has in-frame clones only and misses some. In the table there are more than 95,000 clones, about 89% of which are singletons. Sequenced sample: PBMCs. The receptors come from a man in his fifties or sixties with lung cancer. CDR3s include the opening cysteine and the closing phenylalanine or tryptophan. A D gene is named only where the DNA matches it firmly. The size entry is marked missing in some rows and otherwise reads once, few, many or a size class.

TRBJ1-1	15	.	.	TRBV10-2	TGCGCCAGCGCTGGAGGAGGGAATGGGGACACTGAAGCTTTCTTT	CASAGGGNGDTEAFF
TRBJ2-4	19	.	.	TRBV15	TGTGCCACCAGCAGAGAAGGGAGGACAGCGCCCTTAGCCAAAAACATTCAGTACTTC	CATSREGRTAPLAKNIQYF
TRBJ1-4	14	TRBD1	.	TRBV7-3	TGTGCCAGCAGCCCGACAGGGGGAGATGAAAAACTGTTTTTT	CASSPTGGDEKLFF
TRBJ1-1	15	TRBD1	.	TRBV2	TGTGCCAGCACCTTAGCAGACAGGGCCAACACTGAAGCTTTCTTT	CASTLADRANTEAFF
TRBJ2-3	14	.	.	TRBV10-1	TGCGCCAGCAGCTTACAGGGAGGCACAGATACGCAGTATTTT	CASSLQGGTDTQYF
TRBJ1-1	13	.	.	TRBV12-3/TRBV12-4	TGTGCCAGCAGCATACAGAGGAACACTGAAGCTTTCTTT	CASSIQRNTEAFF
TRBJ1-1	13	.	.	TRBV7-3	TGTGCCAGCAGCTTACCGAGGGACACTGAAGCTTTCTTT	CASSLPRDTEAFF
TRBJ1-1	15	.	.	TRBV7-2	TGTGCCAGCAGCTTAGGGTCCGCCCAGAACACTGAAGCTTTCTTT	CASSLGSAQNTEAFF
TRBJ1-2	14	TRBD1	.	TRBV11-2	TGTGCCAGCAGCCGTCTCCGACAGGGGGATGGCTACACCTTC	CASSRLRQGDGYTF
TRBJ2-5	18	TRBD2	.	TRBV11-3	TGTGCCAGCAGCCCCCATGGGGGGGGGAGCGGTCTTGAAGAGACCCAGTACTTC	CASSPHGGGSGLEETQYF
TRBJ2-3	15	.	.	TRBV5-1	TGCGCCAGCAGCTTGGTTGGTACTGCGGGGGATACGCAGTATTTT	CASSLVGTAGDTQYF
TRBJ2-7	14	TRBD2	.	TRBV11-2	TGTGCCAGCAGCAGCCGGCGGGGGGTCTACGAGCAGTACTTC	CASSSRRGVYEQYF
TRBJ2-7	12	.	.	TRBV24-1	TGTGCCACCAGTGCGGGGCCTGGAGAGCAGTACTTC	CATSAGPGEQYF
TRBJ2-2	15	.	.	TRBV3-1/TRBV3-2	TGTGCCAGCAGCCAAGCACGGGGCTCCCCCGGGGAGCTGTTTTTT	CASSQARGSPGELFF
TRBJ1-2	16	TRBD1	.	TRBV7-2	TGTGCCAGCAGCTTATTCGGGACAGGGGGGTTCTATGGCTACACCTTC	CASSLFGTGGFYGYTF
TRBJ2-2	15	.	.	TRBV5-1	TGCGCCAGCCGCGGGGGCAGCGCGAACACCGGGGAGCTGTTTTTT	CASRGGSANTGELFF
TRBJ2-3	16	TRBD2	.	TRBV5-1	TGCGCCAGCAGCTTGGGGACTAGCGGGAGCACAGATACGCAGTATTTT	CASSLGTSGSTDTQYF
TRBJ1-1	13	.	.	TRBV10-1	TGCGCCAGTAGCAGGGATTTGGACACTGAAGCTTTCTTT	CASSRDLDTEAFF
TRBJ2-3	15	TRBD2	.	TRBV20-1	TGCAGTGCTAGTCATAGCGGGGGGCCATCAGATACGCAGTATTTT	CSASHSGGPSDTQYF
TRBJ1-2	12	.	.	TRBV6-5	TGTGCCAGCAGGATGGGGGGTTATGGCTACACCTTC	CASRMGGYGYTF
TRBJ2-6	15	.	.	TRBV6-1	TGTGCCAGCAGTGAAGCGGGGGCTGGGGCCAACGTCCTGACTTTC	CASSEAGAGANVLTF
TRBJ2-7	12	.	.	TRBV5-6	TGTGCCAGCAGCTTGGACAAGTACGAGCAGTACTTC	CASSLDKYEQYF
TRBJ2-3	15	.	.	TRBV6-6	TGTGCCAGCAGTCCCCAGGGTGGGAGCACAGATACGCAGTATTTT	CASSPQGGSTDTQYF
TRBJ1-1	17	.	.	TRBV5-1	TGCGCCAGCAGCTTGGCCGGAGGAGTAGGGGTGAACACTGAAGCTTTCTTT	CASSLAGGVGVNTEAFF
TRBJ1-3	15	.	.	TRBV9	TGTGCCAGCAGCGTGGACCAGGGCTCTGGAAACACCATATATTTT	CASSVDQGSGNTIYF
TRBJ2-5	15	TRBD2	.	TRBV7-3	TGTGCCAGCAGCTCAACTAGCGGGAACCAAGAGACCCAGTACTTC	CASSSTSGNQETQYF
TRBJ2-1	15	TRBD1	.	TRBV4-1	TGCGCCAGCAGCCAGGGACAGGGCCGGGGGAATGAGCAGTTCTTC	CASSQGQGRGNEQFF
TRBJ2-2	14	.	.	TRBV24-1	TGTGCCACCAGTGATATCCCGGGCGGCGGGGAGCTGTTTTTT	CATSDIPGGGELFF
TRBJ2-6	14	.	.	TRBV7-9	TGTGCCAGCAGCTTAGTATTCCCCCGGAACGTCCTGACTTTC	CASSLVFPRNVLTF
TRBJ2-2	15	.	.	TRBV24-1	TGTGCCACCAGTGAGGGCGCGCCGAACACCGGGGAGCTGTTTTTT	CATSEGAPNTGELFF
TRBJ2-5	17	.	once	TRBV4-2	TGTGCCAGCAGCCCTCCTGGAAGAGGGGGGTTTGCAGAGACCCAGTACTTC	CASSPPGRGGFAETQYF
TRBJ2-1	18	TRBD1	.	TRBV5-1	TGCGCCAGCAGCTTGGATTTTATTACAGGGGGCTCCTACAATGAGCAGTTCTTC	CASSLDFITGGSYNEQFF
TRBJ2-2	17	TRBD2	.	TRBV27	TGCGCCCCCAGTTCAGAACCGCGGGGGGGCCGGACCGGGGAGCTGTTTTTT	CAPSSEPRGGRTGELFF
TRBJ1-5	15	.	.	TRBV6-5	TGTGCCAGCCGCAGCGGTTCGGCCGGTCGTCAGCCCCAGCATTTT	CASRSGSAGRQPQHF
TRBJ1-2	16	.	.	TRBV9	TGTGCCAGCAGCGTAGGGGTAGGGGGTGGGGACTATGGCTACACCTTC	CASSVGVGGGDYGYTF
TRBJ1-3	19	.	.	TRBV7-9	TGTGCCAGCAGCTTCGACATGGGCACGGGGTGGTACTCTGGAAACACCATATATTTT	CASSFDMGTGWYSGNTIYF
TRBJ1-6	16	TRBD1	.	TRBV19	TGTGCCAGTAGTCCGTGGACAGGGGGCGCAGGTTCACCCCTCCACTTT	CASSPWTGGAGSPLHF
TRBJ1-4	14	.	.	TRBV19	TGTGCCAGTAGTCAAGGACTAACTAATGAAAAACTGTTTTTT	CASSQGLTNEKLFF
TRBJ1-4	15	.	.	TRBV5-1	TGCGCCAGCAGCCCGGGACATCCAACTAATGAAAAACTGTTTTTT	CASSPGHPTNEKLFF
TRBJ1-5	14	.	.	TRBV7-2	TGTGCCAGCAGCTTAGGGATCAACAATCAGCCCCAGCATTTT	CASSLGINNQPQHF
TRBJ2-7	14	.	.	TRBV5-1	TGCGCCAGCAGCTTGAGTTGGCCGCCCAACGAGCAGTACTTC	CASSLSWPPNEQYF
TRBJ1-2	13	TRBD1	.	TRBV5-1	TGCGCCAGCAGCATGGACAGGACTAATGGCTACACCTTC	CASSMDRTNGYTF
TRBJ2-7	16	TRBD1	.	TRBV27	TGTGCCAGCAGTCTTAGAGGGGACAGGGTTCCCTACGAGCAGTACTTC	CASSLRGDRVPYEQYF
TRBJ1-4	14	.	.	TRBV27	TGTGCCAGCAGTTTAACGTGGAAATCGGAAAAACTGTTTTTT	CASSLTWKSEKLFF
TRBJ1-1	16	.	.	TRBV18	TGTGCCAGCTCATTGCAGGACTTAGGCTTGAACACTGAAGCTCTCTTT	CASSLQDLGLNTEALF
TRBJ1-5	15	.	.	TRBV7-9	TGTGCCAGCAGCTTCGGGAGCGCTCCTAATCAGCCCCAGCATTTT	CASSFGSAPNQPQHF
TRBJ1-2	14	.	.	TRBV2	TGTGCCTCTTTGGGAGGCAGCGCAAACTATGGCTACACCTTC	CASLGGSANYGYTF
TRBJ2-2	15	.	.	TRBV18	TGTGCCAGCTCACCACGAAGAGAGAACACCGGGGAGCTGTTTTTT	CASSPRRENTGELFF
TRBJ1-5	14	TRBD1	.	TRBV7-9	TGTGCCAGCAGCGGGACAGGGGGCAATCAGCCCCAGCATTTT	CASSGTGGNQPQHF